These T cell receptor beta chains were read from a single sample in a study of shared clonotypes between healthy human individuals. Profiled with immunoSEQ multiplex PCR; TCRdb holds only in-frame clones, not every one. The repertoire includes about 2.3 million clones, approximately 95% of them detected once, and about 0.39% sits in the top ten. Sequenced sample: naive CD4+ T cells from PBMCs. All receptors derive from a man aged 18 to 30 in good health. Some clones in this sample may be carry-over from other donors' samples. Both conserved end residues are part of each CDR3. D genes are given only for firm matches. Where a row states a size, it is once, few, many or the class of an expanded clone; other rows omit it.

D: NA; J: TRBJ2-5; V: TRBV7-9; size: NA; CDR3: CASSVWETQYF; DNA: TGTGCCAGCAGCGTATGGGAGACCCAGTACTTC
D: NA; J: TRBJ2-3; V: TRBV5-1; size: once; CDR3: CASRYRTVTDTQYF; DNA: TGCGCCAGCAGGTATCGGACAGTTACAGATACGCAGTATTTT
D: NA; J: TRBJ2-5; V: TRBV27; size: NA; CDR3: CASSLLAGVETQYF; DNA: TGTGCCAGCAGTTTATTGGCAGGGGTGGAGACCCAGTACTTC
D: TRBD1; J: TRBJ1-2; V: TRBV5-8; size: NA; CDR3: CASSLGITGGYGYTF; DNA: TGTGCCAGCAGCTTGGGTATAACAGGGGGCTATGGCTACACCTTC
D: TRBD2; J: TRBJ2-2; V: TRBV30; size: NA; CDR3: CAWSVASGAGELFF; DNA: TGTGCCTGGAGTGTGGCTAGCGGGGCCGGGGAGCTGTTTTTT
D: TRBD1; J: TRBJ1-1; V: TRBV19; size: NA; CDR3: CASRGQGLNTEAFF; DNA: TGTGCCAGTAGGGGACAGGGCCTGAACACTGAAGCTTTCTTT
D: NA; J: TRBJ2-2; V: TRBV9; size: NA; CDR3: CASTPKGPGSFGGELFF; DNA: TGTGCCAGCACCCCGAAGGGCCCCGGGTCGTTCGGCGGGGAGCTGTTTTTT
D: TRBD2; J: TRBJ2-5; V: TRBV5-4; size: NA; CDR3: CASSLKGTSQETQYF; DNA: TGTGCCAGCAGCCTGAAAGGGACTAGCCAAGAGACCCAGTACTTC
D: NA; J: TRBJ1-3; V: TRBV5-1; size: NA; CDR3: CASSPGRISSGNTIYF; DNA: TGCGCCAGCAGCCCCGGACGGATCAGCTCTGGAAACACCATATATTTT
D: TRBD1; J: TRBJ2-7; V: TRBV10-2; size: NA; CDR3: CASQSGTGAYEQYF; DNA: TGCGCCAGTCAATCCGGGACAGGGGCCTACGAGCAGTACTTC
D: NA; J: TRBJ1-1; V: TRBV6-5; size: NA; CDR3: CASSYFFGREAFF; DNA: TGTGCCAGCAGTTACTTTTTCGGCAGGGAAGCTTTCTTT
D: NA; J: TRBJ2-7; V: TRBV7-6; size: once; CDR3: CASSRQGAGVYEQYF; DNA: TGTGCCAGCAGCCGCCAGGGGGCGGGGGTCTACGAGCAGTACTTC
D: TRBD1; J: TRBJ2-5; V: TRBV5-1; size: NA; CDR3: CASSSTYRGETQYF; DNA: TGCGCCAGCAGCAGTACTTACAGGGGGGAGACCCAGTACTTC
D: TRBD1; J: TRBJ2-1; V: TRBV6-5; size: NA; CDR3: CASSRRDRMFEQFF; DNA: TGTGCCAGCAGTCGCCGGGACAGGATGTTTGAGCAGTTCTTC